This entry concerns a single T cell receptor beta chain. The antigen it binds to is not known. No base quality information exists; no much larger clone differs at one position. The sample comes from a study of blood T cell repertoires in COVID-19 (dated by TCRdb to about 2020). Describing the broader study: Samples from collaborators originated in the United States, Italy and Spain and spanned both the acute and convalescent phases of COVID-19. The sample metadata nearly always contained a de-identified subject ID, COVID-19 status, age in years and sex. The material from the prospective study consisted of cDNA or gDNA derived from T cells, B-cell-depleted T cells, or PBMCs. The repertoires were released in a freely available public database meant as a resource for research on the immune response to SARS-CoV-2. Where available, HLA class I and class II types were obtained from metadata supplied by the sample provider rather than from assay-based typing. The dataset comprised deeply sampled blood TCRbeta repertoires from subjects exposed to, actively infected with, or recovered from COVID-19. Samples came from the ongoing ImmuneRACE study (first 160 participants) plus 1,254 subjects from 6 global collaborators. The paper's findings and limits, for the study overall: How much clinical and demographic metadata was included differed by source and by participant, and the metadata was provided uncurated.

TCRbeta CDR3 regions were amplified from genomic DNA by means of the immunoSEQ Assay, a bias-controlled multiplex PCR. The study's processing was this. Within the assay, amplification of reference gene primers was used to estimate how many nucleated cells each sample contained. Sequence reads were collapsed and filtered to measure the absolute abundance of every unique TCRbeta CDR3 rearrangement. For each sample, productive Simpson clonality was calculated by taking the square root of Simpson's diversity index across productive rearrangements. TCRdb's version of the immuneACCESS table is confined to in-frame rearrangements and falls short of the full clone set. An unresolved V gene accounts for under half of the shortfall where checked; the remainder is of unknown origin. V, J and clone size were drawn from that table, and D and trimming were deduced from the DNA. The sample contains roughly 250,000 clones, roughly four fifths of them found a single time. The top ten clonotypes cover approximately 4.8% of the sample.

The CDR3 contains 16 residues, cysteine and phenylalanine counted. The sequence is cut down to CDR3 DNA, 48 bases in frame from base 1. In the germline V gene, CDR1 corresponds to SGHTA and CDR2 to FQGNSA. The V end gives up 2 bases and the J end 5 bases, leaving 6 bases in the junction not matched to a gene. Collaborating institutions collected whole blood in K2EDTA tubes following their own protocols. Collaborator samples were shipped for TCRbeta analysis as frozen whole blood, isolated PBMCs, or DNA extracted from either sample type. This chain is built from TRBV7-2 and TRBJ2-5, with 12 bases in between that match TRBD2. The sequenced sample was peripheral blood. This TCR was sampled from a woman in her 70s with acute or convalescent COVID-19. The nucleotide sequence reads as follows: TGTGCCAGCAGCTTAACTAGCGGGGGGATTGGGGAGACCCAGTACTTC. This gives the protein CASSLTSGGIGETQYF.